Sequencing of this T cell receptor beta chain was carried out in a study of human T cells and chemical hapten exposure (dated by TCRdb to the early 2020s). At the level of the whole study: For sensitization, 2% DPC in acetone was applied to a roughly 2 cm by roughly 2 cm area of upper inner arm skin. Throughout the study period of around 25 weeks, patients also received therapeutic DPC doses to the scalp every week. Patch testing on the upper back used Finn chambers containing 0.01% DPC, with scoring done after 6 days according to International Contact Dermatitis Research Group standards. The mostly female patient cohort included alopecia areata with under or over 50% scalp involvement, alopecia totalis and alopecia universalis. The libraries were sequenced as a pool, and the TCR yield per sample differed mostly because of small variations in library volumes within the pool. The study tracked peripheral blood TCR repertoire changes in vivo during primary and secondary sensitization to the hapten diphenylcyclopropenone (DPC) in alopecia patients. Blood was sampled from patients pre-sensitization (week 0) and at 2, 6 and about 24 weeks after DPC sensitization. Blood for TCR sequencing was provided by twenty-nine alopecia patients at one to four time points (pre-sensitization, 2, 6 and 24 weeks).

The paper's findings and limits, for the study overall: DPC sensitization did not change how many TCRs were above 1 in 1000 frequency, and no evidence was found of alterations in global repertoire structure. Expanded TCRs formed significantly more large CDR3 similarity clusters than pre-sensitization or healthy control sets, consistent with antigen-driven responses. Alopecia, a presumed autoimmune disease, was present in all patients, so the immune response of the patients might differ from that of healthy individuals. Patch test score correlated positively with the number of PT1 expanded TCRs, reaching significance at thresholds 8, 16 and 32 but not at 4. After repeated subsampling, changes were observed in the strength of the expansion versus patch-test correlation and in the threshold at which the correlation became significant.

The library was made by RACE. TCRdb names NextSeq 500 as the instrument used. During library preparation, unique molecular identifiers were attached to individual cDNA molecules so that TCRs could be counted quantitatively and reproducibly. Both TCR alpha and TCR beta chains were sequenced from each blood RNA sample. In the authors' own workflow: The median number of TCRs per sample was around 100,000, ranging from about 20,000 to 750,000. V, J and CDR3 annotation of the TCR reads was performed with the Decombinator software suite. For the PS versus PT1 abundance plots, all samples were subsampled to the same number of TCRs (28,000). Expanded TCRs were defined as absent before sensitization and observed at least eight times at the 2-week time point. In-frame beta chains were kept once TCRdb had trimmed the public reads at Q25 with fastp and called clones with MiXCR. Entries that share a CDR3 protein sequence are merged under the most common genes and DNA. These V and J calls derive from TCRdb rather than the authors' analysis. This sample is represented by 300,000 to 450,000 distinct CDR3 sequences; about 5% of them were singletons. Jointly, the top ten make up 7% to 10% of the sample.

This clonotype was counted many times. Its antigen target is currently unknown. Base qualities were left out, and no much larger clone turns up one base away. The time point label, as the study defines it: pre-sensitization, week 0. According to the study, the label for this sample's treatment or condition signals: therapeutic diphenylcyclopropenone sensitization with weekly scalp DPC. At every patch-test visit, the blood draw took place before the patch test was put on. Patients were considered eligible if aged 18 to 70, diagnosed with alopecia and deemed suitable for DPC therapy, and patients were excluded if pregnant. Total RNA was extracted from unfractionated whole blood that had been collected in Tempus Blood RNA tubes. The specimen comprised whole blood, sampled in connection with sensitization to the hapten diphenylcyclopropenone (DPC). The origin of this receptor is a young woman with alopecia areata. Some clones in this sample may be carry-over from other donors' samples.

Here is the DNA: TGTGCCAGCAGCCAAGATTATCAGGCAACTAATGAAAAACTGTTTTTT. Its translation is CASSQDYQATNEKLFF. The receptor chain draws on TRBV4-2 and TRBJ1-4; no D gene is confidently identified. Looking up the germline V gene yields CDR1 LGHNA and CDR2 YNFKEQ. The junction carries 8 bases between V and J, which are trimmed by 0 bases and 0 bases respectively. Spanning cysteine to phenylalanine, the CDR3 consists of 16 amino acids. Only the CDR3 portion is preserved as DNA: 48 bases, with reading frame beginning at the first base.